This TCR beta chain was recovered during a study of blood T cell repertoires in COVID-19. Study as a whole: Sources were T cells, B-cell-depleted T cells, or PBMCs; the material itself was cDNA or gDNA.

In the authors' methods: Reference gene primers were amplified, and this amplification served to estimate nucleated cell counts. Only in-frame clones appear in the TCRdb table, and some are missing; sequencing was by immunoSEQ multiplex PCR. The V and J calls and clone size come from that table; D and trimming were worked out from the DNA. The table has 300,000 to 400,000 clones, roughly 85% seen once. In germline, CDR1 is SGHDT, CDR2 YYEEEE. After removal of 4 bases from V and 4 bases from J, the junction contained 5 bases not matched to a gene. This CDR3 is 15 amino acids long. The chain couples TRBV5-6 to TRBJ1-4, with TRBD1 matching 9 bases. The sequence derives from a human donor in a cohort sampled during active COVID-19. Material for sequencing was peripheral blood. The CDR3: CASSEPGQGNEKLFF. The CDR3 DNA reads as TGTGCCAGCAGCGAACCGGGACAGGGTAATGAAAAACTGTTTTTT.